Listed below are T cell receptor beta chains from one sample, sequenced in a study of cytomegalovirus exposure and HLA in healthy donors. Only in-frame clones appear in the TCRdb table, and some are missing; sequencing was by immunoSEQ multiplex PCR. The repertoire holds about 82,000 clones, 10% seen once, with approximately 25% in the top ten. The material sequenced was PBMCs. The source is a man aged 60 to 75 in good health and CMV-seropositive. Each CDR3 is given with its conserved first and last residue.

TRBV5-1	TRBJ2-3	CASSLEQSTDTQYF
TRBV6-1	TRBJ2-2	CASSDGPGANTGELFF
TRBV27	TRBJ1-2	CASSLARDRAYGYTF
TRBV28	TRBJ2-7	CASSSTRLRYF
TRBV6-4	TRBJ2-1	CASSRGTVSYNEQFF
TRBV19	TRBJ2-1	CASRSGTSVGNEQFF
TRBV6-5	TRBJ1-1	CASSPDPGHATEAFF
TRBV14	TRBJ1-5	CASSQSGDQPQHF
TRBV18	TRBJ2-1	CASSPIHKGQSYNEQFF
TRBV9	TRBJ1-6	CASSVQGTYNSPLHF
TRBV18	TRBJ1-1	CASSPDNPNGAFF
TRBV5-6	TRBJ2-5	CASSFEGGDPYF
TRBV19	TRBJ2-1	CASSIDGWTSGYNEQFF
TRBV5-1	TRBJ1-5	CASSLDSLNQPQHF
TRBV11-3	TRBJ2-3	CASSPGDTDTQYF
TRBV6-1	TRBJ1-1	CASSEALGTGGRTEAFF
TRBV7-9	TRBJ2-2	CASSSQGPGELFF
TRBV6-5	TRBJ2-3	CASSWSDRRSTDTQYF
TRBV7-2	TRBJ2-7	CASSPLGLAGTYEQYF
TRBV5-1	TRBJ2-3	CASSWTATDTQYF
TRBV7-8	TRBJ2-3	CASSSRLAEAHDTQYF
TRBV19	TRBJ2-1	CASRGLAGPYNEQFF
TRBV11-2	TRBJ1-4	CASSSPTAEKLFF
TRBV5-1	TRBJ2-3	CASSLDGPFSTDTQYF
TRBV6-1	TRBJ1-4	CASSPQQGSEKLFF
TRBV28	TRBJ1-5	CDRSFTQNQPQHF
TRBV27	TRBJ1-2	CASSFSRGPGYGYTF
TRBV27	TRBJ2-7	CASSFMGQAYEQYF
TRBV11-2	TRBJ2-3	CASSLHSLYSTDTQYF
TRBV6-5	TRBJ1-2	CASSYTANYGYTF
TRBV28	TRBJ2-7	CAILGAGAGSDEQYF